Only a few counts were recorded for the clone carrying this TCR beta chain. This entry is derived from a study of cytomegalovirus exposure and HLA in healthy donors. CDR1 SGHRS and CDR2 YFSETQ come from the germline V gene. The CDR3 consists of 15 residues. The trim removed 4 bases at V and 3 bases at J, leaving 5 bases unmatched. The PCR made use of 60 Vbeta and 13 Jbeta primers. Only in-frame clones appear in the TCRdb table, and some are missing; sequencing was by immunoSEQ multiplex PCR. The sample carries about 150,000 clones, over 65% recorded once. The origin of this receptor is a woman in her thirties or forties in good health and CMV-seronegative. The chain recombines TRBV5-1 with TRBJ1-1, with TRBD1 matching 11 bases. The sequencing input was PBMCs. CDR3 protein: CASSAGQGDHTEAFF. For the CDR3, the DNA is TGCGCCAGCAGCGCGGGACAGGGGGACCACACTGAAGCTTTCTTT.